This record covers a single T cell receptor beta chain. This record comes from a study of blood T cell repertoires in COVID-19. Only in-frame clones appear in the TCRdb table, and some are missing; sequencing was by immunoSEQ multiplex PCR. The table shows approximately 260,000 clones, with 80% to 90% occurring only once. The V gene end was trimmed by 7 bases and the J gene end by 5 bases; junction bases not matched to a gene: 3. CDR1 LGHNT and CDR2 FRNRAP come from the germline V gene. The CDR3 runs to 12 residues. Input material: peripheral blood. V usage is TRBV12-5 and J usage is TRBJ2-5; 8 nucleotides line up with TRBD1. This receptor was obtained from a woman between 65 and 79 years old with COVID-19, enrolled during active disease. CDR3 sequence reads: CASVQGGETQYF. The CDR3 nucleotides are TGTGCTAGTGTACAGGGGGGCGAGACCCAGTACTTC.